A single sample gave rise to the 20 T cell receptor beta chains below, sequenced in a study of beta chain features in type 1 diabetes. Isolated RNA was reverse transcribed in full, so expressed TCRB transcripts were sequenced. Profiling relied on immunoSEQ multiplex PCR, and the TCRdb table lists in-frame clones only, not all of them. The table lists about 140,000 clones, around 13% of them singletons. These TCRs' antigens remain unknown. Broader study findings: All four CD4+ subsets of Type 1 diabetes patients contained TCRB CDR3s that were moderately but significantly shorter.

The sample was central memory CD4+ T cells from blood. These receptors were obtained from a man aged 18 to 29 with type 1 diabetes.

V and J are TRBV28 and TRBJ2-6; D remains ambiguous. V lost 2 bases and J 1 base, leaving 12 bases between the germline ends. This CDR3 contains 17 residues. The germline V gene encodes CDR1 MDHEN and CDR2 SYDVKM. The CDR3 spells CASSLALSTSGANVLTF. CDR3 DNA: TGTGCCAGCAGTTTAGCCCTATCTACGTCTGGGGCCAACGTCCTGACTTTC.

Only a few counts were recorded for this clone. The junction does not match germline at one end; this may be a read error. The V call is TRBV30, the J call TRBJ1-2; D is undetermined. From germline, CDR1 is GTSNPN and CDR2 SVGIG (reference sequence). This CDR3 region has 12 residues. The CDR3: CAWSVGGDTQAF. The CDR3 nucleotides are TGTGCCTGGAGTGTAGGAGGTGACACCCAGGCCTTC.

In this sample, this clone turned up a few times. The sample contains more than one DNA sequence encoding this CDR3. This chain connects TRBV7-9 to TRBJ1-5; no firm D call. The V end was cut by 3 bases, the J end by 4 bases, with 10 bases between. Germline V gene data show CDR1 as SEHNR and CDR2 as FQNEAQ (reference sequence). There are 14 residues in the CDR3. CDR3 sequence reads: CASSFTGGNQPQHF. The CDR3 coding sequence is TGTGCCAGCAGCTTTACGGGTGGTAATCAGCCCCAGCATTTT.

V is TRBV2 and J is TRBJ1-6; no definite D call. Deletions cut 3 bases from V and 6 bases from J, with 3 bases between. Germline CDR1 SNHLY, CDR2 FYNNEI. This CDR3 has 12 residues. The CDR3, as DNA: TGTGCCAGCAGTGACGGTAATTCACCCCTCCACTTT. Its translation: CASSDGNSPLHF.

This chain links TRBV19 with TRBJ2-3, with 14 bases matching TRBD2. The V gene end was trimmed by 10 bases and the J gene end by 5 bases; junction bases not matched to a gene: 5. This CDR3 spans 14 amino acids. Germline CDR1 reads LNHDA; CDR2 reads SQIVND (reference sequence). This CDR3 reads CAIGTSGGEDTQYF. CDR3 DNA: TGTGCCATTGGGACTAGCGGGGGAGAAGATACGCAGTATTTT.

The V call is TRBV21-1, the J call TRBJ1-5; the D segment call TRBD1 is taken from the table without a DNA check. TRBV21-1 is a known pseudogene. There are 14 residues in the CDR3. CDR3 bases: TGTGCCAGCCCCAGAAGGGGGATCCATCAGCCCCAGCATTTT. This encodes CASPRRGIHQPQHF.

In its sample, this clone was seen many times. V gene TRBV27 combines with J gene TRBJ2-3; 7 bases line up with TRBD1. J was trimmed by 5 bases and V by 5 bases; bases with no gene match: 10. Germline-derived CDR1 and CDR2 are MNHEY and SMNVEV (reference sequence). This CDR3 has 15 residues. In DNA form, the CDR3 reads TGTGCCAGCAGTAAGACGACAGGGTTCGTAGATACGCAGTATTTT. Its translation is CASSKTTGFVDTQYF.

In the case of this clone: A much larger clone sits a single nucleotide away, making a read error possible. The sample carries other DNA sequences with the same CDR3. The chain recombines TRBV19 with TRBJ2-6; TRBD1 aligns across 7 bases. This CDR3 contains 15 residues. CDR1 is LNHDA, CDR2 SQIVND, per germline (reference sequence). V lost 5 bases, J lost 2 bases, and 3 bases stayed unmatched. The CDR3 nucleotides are TGTGCCAGTAGTCATGACAGGGCTGGGGCCAACGTCCTGACTTTC. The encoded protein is CASSHDRAGANVLTF.

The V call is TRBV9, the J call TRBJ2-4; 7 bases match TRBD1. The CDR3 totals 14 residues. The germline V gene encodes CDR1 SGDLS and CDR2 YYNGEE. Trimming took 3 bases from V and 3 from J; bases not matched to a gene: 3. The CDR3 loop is CASSDRGDKNIQYF. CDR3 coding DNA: TGTGCCAGCAGCGACAGGGGTGACAAAAACATTCAGTACTTC. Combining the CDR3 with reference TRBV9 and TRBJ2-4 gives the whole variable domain DSGVTQTPKHLITATGQRVTLRCSPRSGDLSVYWYQQSLDQGLQFLIQYYNGEERAKGNILERFSAQQFPDLHSELNLSSLELGDSALYFCASSDRGDKNIQYFGAGTRLSVL.

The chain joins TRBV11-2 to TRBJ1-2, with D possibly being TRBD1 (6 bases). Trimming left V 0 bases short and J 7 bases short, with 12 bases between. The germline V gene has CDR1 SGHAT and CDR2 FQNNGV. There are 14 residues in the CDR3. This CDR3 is CASSLEGQGIGYTF. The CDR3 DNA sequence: TGTGCCAGCAGCTTAGAAGGGCAGGGGATTGGCTACACCTTC.

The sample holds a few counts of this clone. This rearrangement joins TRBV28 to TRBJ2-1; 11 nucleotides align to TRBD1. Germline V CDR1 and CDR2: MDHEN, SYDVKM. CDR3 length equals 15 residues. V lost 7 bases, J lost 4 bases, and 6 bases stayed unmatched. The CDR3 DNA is TGTGCCAGCACCGTCGGACAGGGGGCTTACAATGAGCAGTTCTTC. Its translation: CASTVGQGAYNEQFF.

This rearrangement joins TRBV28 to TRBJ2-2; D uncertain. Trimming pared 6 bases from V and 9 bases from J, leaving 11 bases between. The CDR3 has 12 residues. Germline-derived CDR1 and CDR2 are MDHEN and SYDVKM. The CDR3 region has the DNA TGTGCCAGCAGCCTCACCTACCGGGAGCTGTTTTTT. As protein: CASSLTYRELFF.

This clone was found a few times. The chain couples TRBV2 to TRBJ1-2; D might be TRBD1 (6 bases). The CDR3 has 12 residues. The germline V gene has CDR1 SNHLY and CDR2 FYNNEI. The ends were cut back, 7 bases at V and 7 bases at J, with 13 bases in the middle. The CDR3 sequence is CASTRTEAGYTF. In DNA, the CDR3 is TGTGCCAGCACAAGGACAGAGGCTGGCTACACCTTC.

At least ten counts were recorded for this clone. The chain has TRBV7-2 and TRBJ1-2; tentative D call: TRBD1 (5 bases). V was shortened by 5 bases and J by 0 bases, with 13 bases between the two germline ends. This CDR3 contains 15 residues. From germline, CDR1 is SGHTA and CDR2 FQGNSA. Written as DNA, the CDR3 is TGTGCCAGCAGCCTAAACAGGAATCCTAACTATGGCTACACCTTC. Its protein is CASSLNRNPNYGYTF. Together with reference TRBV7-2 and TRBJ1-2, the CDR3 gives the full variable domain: GAGVSQSPSNKVTEKGKDVELRCDPISGHTALYWYRQSLGQGLEFLIYFQGNSAPDKSGLPSDRFSAERTGGSVSTLTIQRTQQEDSAVYLCASSLNRNPNYGYTFGSGTRLTVV.

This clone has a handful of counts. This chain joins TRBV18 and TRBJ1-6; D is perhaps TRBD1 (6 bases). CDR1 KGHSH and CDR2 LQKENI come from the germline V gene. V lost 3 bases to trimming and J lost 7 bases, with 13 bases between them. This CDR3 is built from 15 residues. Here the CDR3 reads CASSPETGSNSPLHF. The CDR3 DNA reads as TGTGCCAGCTCACCGGAGACAGGATCAAATTCACCCCTCCACTTT.

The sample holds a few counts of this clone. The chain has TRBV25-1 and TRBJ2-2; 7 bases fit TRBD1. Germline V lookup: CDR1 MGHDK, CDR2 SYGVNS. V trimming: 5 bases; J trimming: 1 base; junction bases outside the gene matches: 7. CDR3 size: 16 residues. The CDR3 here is CASSPGQALNTGELFF. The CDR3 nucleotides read TGTGCCAGCAGTCCAGGACAGGCCTTGAACACCGGGGAGCTGTTTTTT.

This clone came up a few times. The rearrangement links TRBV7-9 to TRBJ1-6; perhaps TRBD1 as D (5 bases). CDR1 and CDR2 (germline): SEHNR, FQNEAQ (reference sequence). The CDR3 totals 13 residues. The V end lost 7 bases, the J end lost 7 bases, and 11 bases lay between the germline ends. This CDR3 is CASKETENSPLHF. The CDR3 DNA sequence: TGTGCCAGCAAAGAGACAGAGAATTCACCCCTCCACTTT.

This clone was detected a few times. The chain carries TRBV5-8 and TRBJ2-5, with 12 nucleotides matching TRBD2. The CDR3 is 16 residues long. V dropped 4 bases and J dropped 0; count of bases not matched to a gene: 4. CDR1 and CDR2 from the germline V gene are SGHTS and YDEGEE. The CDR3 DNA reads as TGTGCCAGCAGCGTTTGGACTAGCGGGGACCAAGAGACCCAGTACTTC. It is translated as CASSVWTSGDQETQYF.

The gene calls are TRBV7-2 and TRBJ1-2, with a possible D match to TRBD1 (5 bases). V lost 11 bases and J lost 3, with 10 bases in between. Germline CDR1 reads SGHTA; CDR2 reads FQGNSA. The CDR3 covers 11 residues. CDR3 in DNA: TGTGCCGGGGGGAGGGACTATGGCTACACCTTC. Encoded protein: CAGGRDYGYTF.

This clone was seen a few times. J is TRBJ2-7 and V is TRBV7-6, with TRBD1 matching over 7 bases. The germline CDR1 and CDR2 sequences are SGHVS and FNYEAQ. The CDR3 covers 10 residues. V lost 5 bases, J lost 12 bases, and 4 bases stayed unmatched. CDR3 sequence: CASSAGGRYF. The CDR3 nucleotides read TGTGCCAGCAGCGCAGGGGGTCGGTACTTC. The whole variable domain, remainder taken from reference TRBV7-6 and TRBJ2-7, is GAGVSQSPRYKVTKRGQDVALRCDPISGHVSLYWYRQALGQGPEFLTYFNYEAQQDKSGLPNDRFSAERPEGSISTLTIQRTEQRDSAMYRCASSAGGRYFGPGTRLTVT.